These 32 T cell receptor beta chains share one sample of origin, sequenced in a study of regulatory T cells in long-lasting Graves disease. Time point noted: newly diagnosed GD, antithyroid drugs for less than 3 months. The TCR library was made from RNA that had been extracted from PBMCs in TRIzol. The TCR beta library used iRepertoire HTBI primers with Arm-PCR amplification of CDR3. TCRdb reprocessed the multiplex PCR reads with MiXCR, giving one entry per CDR3 protein. The sample lists roughly 500,000 distinct CDR3 sequences; 13% were seen once. These data were also reused for a study on T cells in Graves' hyperthyroidism and ophthalmopathy.

The source was peripheral blood mononuclear cells (PBMCs), collected at new diagnosis, from a patient treated with antithyroid drugs. The receptors originated from a man aged 25-40 years with Graves disease.

The CDR3 is CASSARDSLNTEAFF. The CDR3 DNA follows: TGTGCCAGCAGCGCCCGGGACAGCTTGAACACTGAAGCTTTCTTT. V usage is TRBV9 and J usage is TRBJ1-1, with TRBD1 identical over 7 bases. CDR1 SGDLS and CDR2 YYNGEE come from the germline V gene. V shed 3 bases and J 0 bases; nucleotides not matched to a gene: 5. The CDR3 has 15 residues.

This clonotype was seen at least ten times. The chain links TRBV20-1 to TRBJ2-5; 12 bases fit TRBD2. The J segment lost 7 bases and the V segment lost 5 bases, leaving 17 bases of the junction unmatched. The germline gives CDR1 DFQATT, CDR2 SNEGSKA (reference sequence). The length of the CDR3 is 17 residues. The CDR3 DNA reads TGCAGTGCTGCTGTCCCGGGACTAGCGGGCGGAATCGGGACCCAGTACTTC. Translation: CSAAVPGLAGGIGTQYF.

Comments on this clonotype: This may arise from a read error, as a much more abundant clone is one base away. The rearrangement joins TRBV20-1 to TRBJ2-7; no reliable D call. The V gene's germline CDR1 is DFQATT and CDR2 SNEGSKA (reference sequence). This CDR3 is built from 14 residues. V lost 1 base to trimming and J lost 7 bases, with 17 bases between them. CDR3 in DNA: TGCAGTGCTAGAGCAGCGACTTCCTACAATGAGCAGTACTTC. It codes for CSARAATSYNEQYF.

Notes on this clonotype: A junction end diverges from the germline sequence, so it may reflect a read error. The chain has TRBV6-1 and TRBJ2-3; D may match TRBD1 or TRBD2 (5 bases each). CDR3 length: 15 amino acids. Per germline, CDR1 MNHNS and CDR2 SASEGT. CDR3 sequence: CAGSDPALGADTQYF. CDR3 nucleotide sequence: TGTGCCGGCAGTGATCCTGCCCTGGGGGCAGATACGCAGTATTTT.

This clonotype was observed a few times. The chain joins TRBV5-6 to TRBJ2-7; D not certain. CDR3 length: 14 amino acids. Germline CDR1 SGHDT, CDR2 YYEEEE. Trimming shortened V by 3 bases and J by 2 bases, and 12 bases separated the two germline ends. This CDR3 is CASSSAPETYEQYF. The CDR3 nucleotides read TGTGCCAGCAGCTCGGCCCCGGAGACCTACGAGCAGTACTTC.

This clonotype was seen a handful of times. J is TRBJ1-6 and V is TRBV30; 7 positions match TRBD1. The CDR3 loop spans 15 amino acids. Germline lookup yields CDR1 GTSNPN and CDR2 SVGIG (reference sequence). CDR3 region: CATHRTGGYNSPLHF. CDR3 DNA sequence: TGTGCTACACACCGGACAGGCGGATATAATTCACCCCTCCACTTT.

The chain joins TRBV4-2 to TRBJ2-4; no reliable D call. The V and J ends lost 2 bases and 9 bases respectively, with 20 bases between them. This CDR3 is 16 amino acids long. CDR1 LGHNA and CDR2 YNFKEQ come from the germline V gene. The CDR3 nucleotides read TGTGCCAGCAGCCAAAACACCCCCGGCCCTATTGCCATTCAGTACTTC. It translates to CASSQNTPGPIAIQYF.

This clonotype has ten or more counts. V is TRBV2 and J is TRBJ2-3; tentative D call: TRBD2 (5 bases). CDR1 and CDR2 (germline): SNHLY, FYNNEI. V dropped 5 bases and J dropped 1 base, with 10 bases sitting between them. This CDR3 has 14 amino acids. Here the CDR3 DNA reads TGTGCCAGCAGTTCTTGGACTGGCACAGATACGCAGTATTTT. Its translation: CASSSWTGTDTQYF.

V usage is TRBV30 and J usage is TRBJ2-7; D possibly corresponds to TRBD1 (5 bases). V was cut by 3 bases and J by 0 bases, with 12 bases left in between. From germline, CDR1 is GTSNPN and CDR2 SVGIG (reference sequence). CDR3 length: 14 amino acids. In DNA form, the CDR3 reads TGTGCCTGGAGCAAAAAAGACAGCTCCTACGAGCAGTACTTC. The encoded protein is CAWSKKDSSYEQYF.

This clonotype has ten or more counts. This chain uses TRBV28 with TRBJ2-7; D is ambiguous. V was clipped by 3 bases and J by 9 bases, with 9 bases between them. Germline CDR1 MDHEN, CDR2 SYDVKM. The CDR3 consists of 11 residues. The CDR3 DNA sequence: TGTGCCAGCAGTTTTAGTAGTGGGCAGTACTTC. Its protein is CASSFSSGQYF.

The table lists this clonotype with many counts. The chain recombines TRBV6-1 with TRBJ2-5; maybe TRBD2 (5 bases). This CDR3 contains 15 residues. Germline loops: CDR1 MNHNS, CDR2 SASEGT. V was clipped by 8 bases and J by 2 bases, with 18 bases between them. CDR3 protein: CASGSASRQQETQYF. In DNA form, the CDR3 reads TGTGCCAGCGGAAGCGCTAGCAGGCAACAAGAGACCCAGTACTTC.

This clonotype was counted at least ten times. CDR3 sequence reads: CAWSGAYYNEQFF. As DNA, the CDR3 is TGTGCCTGGAGTGGTGCTTACTACAATGAGCAGTTCTTC. The rearrangement joins TRBV30 to TRBJ2-1; D not resolved. From germline, CDR1 is GTSNPN and CDR2 SVGIG (reference sequence). This CDR3 has 13 residues. The germline V and J ends were trimmed by 1 base and 3 bases, with 7 bases remaining between them.

This clonotype came up a few times. The V call is TRBV20-1, the J call TRBJ2-4, with a possible D match to TRBD2 (6 bases). The CDR3 covers 16 residues. Between the trimmed V and J ends, which lost 4 bases and 2 bases, there was a span of 18 bases. Germline V gene sequence: CDR1 DFQATT, CDR2 SNEGSKA (reference sequence). For the CDR3, the DNA is TGCAGTGCTAAGCCCGCGGGGCGTATCACCAAAAACATTCAGTACTTC. Translating gives CSAKPAGRITKNIQYF.

This clonotype was detected many times. The chain employs TRBV28 and TRBJ2-7; 8 bases agree with TRBD2. This CDR3 contains 15 residues. The junction had 5 bases not matched to a gene; V was cut back by 1 base and J by 3 bases. Germline lookup yields CDR1 MDHEN and CDR2 SYDVKM. The CDR3 sequence is CASSLYGGGGYEQYF. Written as DNA, the CDR3 is TGTGCCAGCAGTTTATACGGGGGGGGGGGCTACGAGCAGTACTTC.

This clonotype was recorded at least ten times. The gene calls are TRBV14 and TRBJ1-1; D uncertain. Germline loops: CDR1 SGHDN, CDR2 FVKESK. This CDR3 contains 17 residues. Trimming cost V 2 bases and J 0 bases, with 16 bases left between them. CDR3 DNA sequence: TGTGCCAGCAGCCAAAAGGCCTGGGGTAATATGAACACTGAAGCTTTCTTT. Protein: CASSQKAWGNMNTEAFF.

This chain uses TRBV6-5 with TRBJ2-7; TRBD2 aligns across 7 bases. V lost 0 bases, J lost 1 base, and 3 bases stayed unmatched. The CDR3 is 15 amino acids. Germline CDR1 MNHEY, CDR2 SVGAGI. CDR3 bases: TGTGCCAGCAGTTACTCTAGCGGGCCGTCCTACGAGCAGTACTTC. Its protein is CASSYSSGPSYEQYF.

There are many counts of this clonotype. The chain carries TRBV12-3 or TRBV12-4 and TRBJ2-5; TRBD2 matches at 7 bases. The CDR3 has 13 amino acids. Trimming at V came to 4 bases and at J to 6 bases, leaving 5 bases not matched to a gene. The CDR3: CASSWGGGKTQYF. Written as DNA, the CDR3 is TGTGCCAGCAGTTGGGGGGGGGGAAAGACCCAGTACTTC.

As for this clonotype: This likely stems from a read error, as it lies one base from a far larger clone. V usage is TRBV27 and J usage is TRBJ2-4; 10 bases agree with TRBD2. Germline assignment: CDR1 MNHEY and CDR2 SMNVEV (reference sequence). CDR3 length: 16 residues. CDR3 in DNA: TGTGCCAGCAGTTTATCTGCCCTAGCGGGAGCGACTGAGCAGCTCTTC. This sequence encodes CASSLSALAGATEQLF.

This clonotype was picked up many times. The chain combines TRBV5-1 with TRBJ1-4; a possible D gene is TRBD1 (5 bases). Germline loops: CDR1 SGHRS, CDR2 YFSETQ. Trimming took off 1 base at V and 8 bases at J, with 12 bases between the two ends. The CDR3 has 14 amino acids. The CDR3 DNA reads as TGCGCCAGCAGCTTGTGGGACGGGGAGGAAAAACTGTTTTTT. This sequence encodes CASSLWDGEEKLFF.

About this clonotype: This may be a read error: a much more frequent sequence differs by one nucleotide. The rearrangement joins TRBV6-2 or TRBV6-3 to TRBJ1-2; D may be TRBD1 (6 bases). The CDR3 extends over 14 amino acids. From germline, CDR1 is MNHEY and CDR2 SVGEGT. The CDR3 DNA follows: TGTGCCAGCGGTTACGGGGACATCGGGTATGGCTACACCTTC. It encodes CASGYGDIGYGYTF.

This chain's CDR3 is CASIPAYGNQPQHF. The CDR3, as DNA: TGTGCCAGCATTCCGGCTTATGGGAATCAGCCCCAGCATTTT. The V and J genes are TRBV7-3 and TRBJ1-5; D is ambiguous. V lost 7 bases and J 4 bases, leaving 14 bases between the germline ends. This CDR3 has 14 amino acids. Germline CDR1 reads SGHTA; CDR2 reads FQGTGA. The full variable domain, rest sourced from reference TRBV7-3 and TRBJ1-5, is GAGVSQTPSNKVTEKGKYVELRCDPISGHTALYWYRQSLGQGPEFLIYFQGTGAADDSGLPNDRFFAVRPEGSVSTLKIQRTERGDSAVYLCASIPAYGNQPQHFGDGTRLSIL.

This clonotype was counted many times. In DNA, the CDR3 is TGTGCCAGCAGTATCCTTGGCAGGGTCGGCCAGCCCCAGCATTTT. Translated, it gives CASSILGRVGQPQHF. V is TRBV27 and J is TRBJ1-5; weak D call: TRBD1 (5 bases). CDR1 and CDR2 from the germline V gene are MNHEY and SMNVEV (reference sequence). This CDR3 region has 15 residues. With 5 bases removed from V and 7 bases from J, the gap between germline ends came to 18 bases.

At least ten counts were recorded for this clonotype. V gene TRBV2 combines with J gene TRBJ2-7; a weak D match, TRBD2 (5 bases). The CDR3 spans 13 residues. Trimming removed 6 bases at V and 7 bases at J, with 16 bases between. Germline CDR1 is SNHLY and CDR2 is FYNNEI. The CDR3 nucleotides read TGTGCCAGCAGCTCCCTCGGACTCGGGGAGCAGTACTTC. It encodes CASSSLGLGEQYF. The whole variable domain, filled in from reference TRBV2 and TRBJ2-7, reads EPEVTQTPSHQVTQMGQEVILRCVPISNHLYFYWYRQILGQKVEFLVSFYNNEISEKSEIFDDQFSVERPDGSNFTLKIRSTKLEDSAMYFCASSSLGLGEQYFGPGTRLTVT.

This clonotype has a count of ten or more. This chain joins TRBV5-1 and TRBJ1-1; 8 bases align to TRBD1. The CDR3 runs to 15 residues. Germline V CDR1 and CDR2: SGHRS, YFSETQ. V lost 6 bases, J lost 3 bases, and 10 bases stayed unmatched. The CDR3, as DNA: TGCGCCAGCACTTCTGTACCGACAGGGGACACTGAAGCTTTCTTT. This gives the protein CASTSVPTGDTEAFF. The variable domain in full, completed from reference TRBV5-1 and TRBJ1-1, reads KAGVTQTPRYLIKTRGQQVTLSCSPISGHRSVSWYQQTPGQGLQFLFEYFSETQRNKGNFPGRFSGRQFSNSRSEMNVSTLELGDSALYLCASTSVPTGDTEAFFGQGTRLTVV.

This clonotype was picked up many times. V usage is TRBV2 and J usage is TRBJ2-1, with 12 bases matching TRBD2. The V segment lost 7 bases and the J segment 12 bases; nucleotides outside the gene matches: 7. CDR3 length: 13 amino acids. CDR1 is SNHLY, CDR2 FYNNEI, per germline. DNA for the CDR3: TGTGCCAGCAATCCGACTAGCGGGAGTGCGCAGTTCTTC. As protein: CASNPTSGSAQFF.

This clonotype was picked up a small number of times. The chain recombines TRBV10-3 with TRBJ1-2, with 9 bases lining up with TRBD1. Germline CDR1 and CDR2: ENHRY and SYGVKD. CDR3 length: 14 residues. With V trimmed by 7 bases and J by 2 bases, 5 bases remained unmatched. This CDR3 reads CAINSGQGNYGYTF. The CDR3 coding sequence is TGTGCCATCAACTCAGGACAGGGGAACTATGGCTACACCTTC.

This clonotype has ten or more counts. The rearrangement joins TRBV12-3 or TRBV12-4 to TRBJ2-1; 13 nucleotides match TRBD2. This CDR3 contains 16 residues. J gave up 8 bases and V 1 base, and 5 bases lay outside the gene matches. The CDR3 region is CASSLETSGRLDEQFF. The CDR3 nucleotides are TGTGCCAGCAGTTTAGAGACTAGCGGGAGGCTGGATGAGCAGTTCTTC.

V gene TRBV15 combines with J gene TRBJ1-5, with D possibly matching TRBD1 (5 bases). V lost 2 bases to trimming and J lost 0 bases, with 14 bases between them. This CDR3 region has 17 residues. Germline CDR1 and CDR2: LNHNV and YYDKDF (reference sequence). The DNA of the CDR3 is TGTGCCACCAGCAGACCTGGGGGACTAGATAGCAATCAGCCCCAGCATTTT. Translated: CATSRPGGLDSNQPQHF.

Details on this clonotype: A much larger clone is a single base away; this may be a read error. The CDR3 loop reads CAEGSTDTQYF. Written as DNA, the CDR3 is TGTGCTGAAGGGAGCACAGATACGCAGTATTTT. The J gene is TRBJ2-3, the V gene TRBV19; D ambiguous. From germline, CDR1 is LNHDA and CDR2 SQIVND (reference sequence). CDR3 size: 11 residues.

The sample holds many counts of this clonotype. The J gene is TRBJ1-1, the V gene TRBV2; unclear D gene. There are 14 residues in the CDR3. The V end was cut by 7 bases, the J end by 0 bases, with 12 bases between. Germline V gene sequence: CDR1 SNHLY, CDR2 FYNNEI. The CDR3 loop reads CASMGEAMNTEAFF. In DNA, the CDR3 is TGTGCCAGCATGGGTGAAGCTATGAACACTGAAGCTTTCTTT.

Note on this clonotype: The CDR3 carries no conserved terminal phenylalanine or tryptophan, so it likely arises from a read error. V usage is TRBV20-1 and J usage is TRBJ2-1, with D perhaps matching TRBD1 or TRBD2 (5 bases each). V lost 5 bases and J lost 4, with 24 bases in between. The CDR3 has 17 residues. Germline V gives CDR1 DFQATT, CDR2 SNEGSKA (reference sequence). The CDR3, as DNA: TGCAGTGCTTTGGGGCATGGCAGGCCCGGGAAGTACAATGAGCAGTTCCTC. Encoded protein: CSALGHGRPGKYNEQFL.

This clonotype was observed at least ten times. This rearrangement joins TRBV6-1 to TRBJ2-2; 8 bases line up with TRBD2. Germline assignment: CDR1 MNHNS and CDR2 SASEGT. The V gene end was trimmed by 7 bases and the J gene end by 4 bases; junction bases not matched to a gene: 8. The CDR3 consists of 15 residues. The CDR3 bases are TGTGCCAGCATTACGGGAGGGCGAATCACCGGGGAGCTGTTTTTT. As protein: CASITGGRITGELFF.